These 20 T cell receptor beta chains originate from one sample sequenced in a study of T-cell memory formation after mild COVID-19. In TCRdb, the 5' RACE reads were re-called with MiXCR into one record per CDR3 protein. The data hold 500,000 to 600,000 distinct CDR3 sequences, with about 20% observed a single time. The sequencing sample was made of PBMCs or a T cell subset sorted from them (not recorded which). The receptors derive from an adult woman who had mild COVID-19 (a few samples of this study predate the infection). Cell type and time point are not known.

This clonotype was counted between two and nine times. The genes are TRBV6-5 and TRBJ2-7; D may match TRBD1 or TRBD2 (6 bases each). Looked up from germline, CDR1 is MNHEY and CDR2 is SVGAGI. This CDR3 has 15 amino acids. Trimming stripped 1 base from V and 1 base from J, with 11 bases between. The CDR3 region is CASSYWRGTSYEQYF. The CDR3 DNA follows: TGTGCCAGCAGTTACTGGAGGGGGACGTCCTACGAGCAGTACTTC.

J is TRBJ2-1 and V is TRBV4-1; D is uncertain. Germline V CDR1 and CDR2: MGHRA, YSYEKL. Trimming took 3 bases from V and 4 from J, leaving 1 base between them. This CDR3 contains 11 residues. CDR3 residues: CASSHYNEQFF. CDR3 nucleotide sequence: TGCGCCAGCAGCCATTACAATGAGCAGTTCTTC.

This clonotype came up a few times. The rearrangement joins TRBV20-1 to TRBJ1-1, with 7 bases fitting TRBD1. Losses at the gene ends were 0 bases for V and 0 bases for J; bases not matched to a gene: 1. The CDR3 is made up of 14 amino acids. Germline V gives CDR1 DFQATT, CDR2 SNEGSKA (reference sequence). The CDR3 region has the DNA TGCAGTGCTAGAGAGGGACAGATGAACACTGAAGCTTTCTTT. This sequence encodes CSAREGQMNTEAFF.

The V and J genes are TRBV7-3 and TRBJ2-2; possibly TRBD2 for D (5 bases). Trimming cost V 4 bases and J 7 bases, with 10 bases left between them. The length of the CDR3 is 13 residues. The germline V gene has CDR1 SGHTA and CDR2 FQGTGA. CDR3 nucleotides: TGTGCCAGCAGCTCCCGGACTCGCGGGGAGCTGTTTTTT. Translation: CASSSRTRGELFF.

This clonotype was counted between two and nine times. The chain combines TRBV7-6 with TRBJ2-2, with D possibly matching TRBD2 (5 bases). Germline V gene data show CDR1 as SGHVS and CDR2 as FNYEAQ. The CDR3 contains 17 residues. Trimming pared 4 bases from V and 4 bases from J, leaving 19 bases between. The CDR3 loop reads CASSSPPLGWGTGELFF. The CDR3 DNA follows: TGTGCCAGCAGCTCCCCGCCACTAGGTTGGGGCACCGGGGAGCTGTTTTTT. The variable domain in full, with the rest retrieved from reference TRBV7-6 and TRBJ2-2, is GAGVSQSPRYKVTKRGQDVALRCDPISGHVSLYWYRQALGQGPEFLTYFNYEAQQDKSGLPNDRFSAERPEGSISTLTIQRTEQRDSAMYRCASSSPPLGWGTGELFFGEGSRLTVL.

This chain uses TRBV6-2 or TRBV6-3 with TRBJ2-2, with D possibly TRBD2 on 6 matching bases. Trimming shortened V by 5 bases and J by 4 bases, and 11 bases separated the two germline ends. This CDR3 has 14 residues. The germline V gene has CDR1 MNHEY and CDR2 SVGEGT. For the CDR3, the DNA is TGTGCCAGCAGTCGGGACTCCTCCACCGGGGAGCTGTTTTTT. As protein: CASSRDSSTGELFF.

This clonotype was observed a few times. The chain combines TRBV9 with TRBJ1-1; D is possibly TRBD1 (6 bases). The ends were cut back, 2 bases at V and 1 base at J, with 9 bases in the middle. Germline CDR1 and CDR2: SGDLS and YYNGEE. The CDR3 extends over 14 amino acids. The CDR3 nucleotides are TGTGCCAGCAGCGTTACGGACAGGAACACTGAAGCTTTCTTT. This codes for CASSVTDRNTEAFF.

The rearrangement uses TRBV6-5 and TRBJ2-7; D not certain. Trimming removed 0 bases from V and 3 bases from J, with 6 bases in between. The length of the CDR3 is 13 residues. Germline V gene sequence: CDR1 MNHEY, CDR2 SVGAGI. The CDR3: CASSYSRVYEQYF. CDR3 in DNA: TGTGCCAGCAGTTACTCTCGGGTCTACGAGCAGTACTTC.

This clonotype was seen just once. The chain uses TRBV12-3 or TRBV12-4 and TRBJ2-7, with a weak D call TRBD2 (6 bases). V shed 3 bases and J shed 0 bases, with 15 bases lying between them. The CDR3 has 16 amino acids. In DNA form, the CDR3 reads TGTGCCAGCAGTTTGCGGGGATGGCGGGGCTCCTACGAGCAGTACTTC. Its translation is CASSLRGWRGSYEQYF.

The chain joins TRBV12-3 or TRBV12-4 to TRBJ2-1, with 12 nucleotides matching TRBD2. With 5 bases clipped from V and 10 bases from J, the junction kept 9 bases outside the gene matches. This CDR3 spans 15 amino acids. The CDR3 here is CASSETSGSGGEQFF. The CDR3 DNA is TGTGCCAGCAGTGAGACTAGCGGGAGTGGAGGAGAGCAGTTCTTC.

This clonotype was seen more than once but under ten times. The CDR3 coding sequence is TGTGCCAGCAGCTTAGGGGCAGGGAAGGGGTACTACGAGCAGTACTTC. Residues: CASSLGAGKGYYEQYF. V is TRBV7-9 and J is TRBJ2-7, with D possibly being TRBD1 (5 bases). Per germline, CDR1 SEHNR and CDR2 FQNEAQ (reference sequence). The V end lost 1 base, the J end lost 3 bases, and 16 bases lay between the germline ends. The CDR3 totals 16 residues.

The chain employs TRBV6-1 and TRBJ2-3; TRBD2 aligns across 13 bases. Per germline, CDR1 MNHNS and CDR2 SASEGT. The CDR3 extends over 15 amino acids. The V segment lost 6 bases and the J segment 5 bases; nucleotides outside the gene matches: 5. The CDR3 is CASRAGTSGEDTQYF. The CDR3 coding sequence is TGTGCCAGCAGGGCCGGGACTAGCGGGGAAGATACGCAGTATTTT.

This clonotype was seen more than once but under ten times. V is TRBV15 and J is TRBJ2-7; D might be TRBD2 (5 bases). The CDR3 is made up of 14 amino acids. The V and J ends lost 8 bases and 2 bases respectively, with 16 bases between them. The germline CDR1 and CDR2 sequences are LNHNV and YYDKDF (reference sequence). This CDR3 reads CATSSFTGTYEQYF. The CDR3 bases are TGTGCCACCTCATCCTTTACCGGGACCTACGAGCAGTACTTC. Complete variable domain (other parts from reference TRBV15 and TRBJ2-7): DAMVIQNPRYQVTQFGKPVTLSCSQTLNHNVMYWYQQKSSQAPKLLFHYYDKDFNNEADTPDNFQSRRPNTSFCFLDIRSPGLGDTAMYLCATSSFTGTYEQYFGPGTRLTVT.

The chain recombines TRBV30 with TRBJ1-2; tentative D call: TRBD1 (6 bases). V was cut by 2 bases and J by 5 bases, with 15 bases left in between. This CDR3 is built from 14 residues. CDR1 is GTSNPN and CDR2 is SVGIG in the germline V gene (reference sequence). As DNA, the CDR3 is TGTGCCTGGAGTCGGGACACTCGCCCATATGGCTACACCTTC. Translating gives CAWSRDTRPYGYTF.

This clonotype was detected a few times. The rearrangement joins TRBV6-6 to TRBJ1-1; D gene unclear. Germline V gene data show CDR1 as MNHNY and CDR2 as SVGAGI (reference sequence). This CDR3 comprises 14 residues. Between the trimmed V and J ends, which lost 5 bases and 3 bases, there was a span of 13 bases. This CDR3 is CASSLRSADTEAFF. The DNA of the CDR3 is TGTGCCAGCAGTCTGCGATCTGCGGACACTGAAGCTTTCTTT.

The chain combines TRBV15 with TRBJ2-2; possibly TRBD1 for D (5 bases). The germline V gene has CDR1 LNHNV and CDR2 YYDKDF (reference sequence). V was clipped by 1 base and J by 6 bases, with 12 bases between them. The CDR3 contains 15 residues. The DNA for the CDR3 is TGTGCCACCAGCAGAGCGAGAGAAGGGGCCGGGGAGCTGTTTTTT. Its translation: CATSRAREGAGELFF.

The V and J genes are TRBV6-5 and TRBJ1-1, with 9 bases that match TRBD1. CDR1 is MNHEY and CDR2 is SVGAGI in the germline V gene. V was pared by 0 bases and J by 1 base, with 3 bases of the junction left unmatched. This CDR3 has 16 residues. CDR3 protein: CASSYSAGQGNTEAFF. DNA of the CDR3: TGTGCCAGCAGTTACTCGGCGGGACAGGGGAACACTGAAGCTTTCTTT.

The V and J genes are TRBV27 and TRBJ2-7, with 15 bases that match TRBD2. CDR3 length: 15 residues. Trimming cost V 4 bases and J 7 bases; bases outside gene matches: 5. Germline assignment: CDR1 MNHEY and CDR2 SMNVEV (reference sequence). The CDR3 here is CASSSLGLAGGEQYF. The CDR3 DNA reads TGTGCCAGCAGTTCCCTTGGACTAGCGGGAGGGGAGCAGTACTTC.

This clonotype was seen a handful of times. The V gene is TRBV7-2, the J gene TRBJ2-3, with D unclear. The CDR3 length is 13 residues. CDR1 SGHTA and CDR2 FQGNSA come from the germline V gene. The V end lost 1 base, the J end lost 8 bases, and 10 bases lay between the germline ends. CDR3 DNA: TGTGCCAGCAGCTTAGAAGACTCTGGTACGCAGTATTTT. This translates into CASSLEDSGTQYF.

In its sample, this clonotype was seen a few times. The chain joins TRBV7-9 to TRBJ1-3; no firm D call. The CDR3 spans 13 residues. Germline CDR1 reads SEHNR; CDR2 reads FQNEAQ (reference sequence). Trimming took 5 bases from V and 4 from J, leaving 9 bases between them. The CDR3 spells CASSPGGGNTIYF. In DNA form, the CDR3 reads TGTGCCAGCAGCCCCGGAGGGGGAAACACCATATATTTT.